These T cell receptor beta chains were read from a single sample in a study of T cells in Graves' hyperthyroidism and ophthalmopathy. From the multiplex PCR reads, TCRdb called clonotypes with MiXCR, one entry per CDR3 protein. The sample carries around 620,000 distinct CDR3 sequences, over 12% recorded once. The material sequenced was blood. These receptors were collected from a woman aged 18-30 years with Graves' ophthalmopathy. Both conserved end residues are part of each CDR3. The D gene is left open where the match is weak. Expanded clones are given a class, and other clones once, few, many or no size at all.

CDR3 length,J gene,D gene,V gene,clone size,CDR3 protein,CDR3 DNA
14,TRBJ2-3,NA,TRBV11-3,many,CASSLGQHTDTQYF,TGTGCCAGCAGCCTCGGACAGCACACAGATACGCAGTATTTT
16,TRBJ2-7,TRBD2,TRBV6-1,NA,CASSESGLASYYEQYF,TGTGCCAGCAGTGAATCGGGACTAGCGAGCTACTACGAGCAGTACTTC
14,TRBJ2-5,NA,TRBV3-1,few,CASSRIRAAETQYF,TGTGCCAGCAGCCGCATTAGAGCTGCGGAGACCCAGTACTTC
15,TRBJ2-7,TRBD1,TRBV5-1,many,CASSLGGTGREEQYF,TGCGCCAGCAGCTTGGGAGGGACAGGGCGAGAGGAGCAGTACTTC
15,TRBJ2-5,NA,TRBV27,NA,CASSLGGQKQETQYF,TGTGCCAGCAGTTTAGGCGGACAGAAACAAGAGACCCAGTACTTC
15,TRBJ2-7,NA,TRBV27,few,CASSLYGENDYEQYF,TGTGCCAGCAGTTTATATGGCGAAAACGACTACGAGCAGTACTTC
13,TRBJ1-1,NA,TRBV27,NA,CASKREEDTEAFF,TGTGCCAGCAAGAGGGAGGAGGACACTGAAGCTTTCTTT
15,TRBJ2-3,TRBD2,TRBV20-1,few,CSAPLWLAGGKTQYF,TGCAGTGCCCCCCTGTGGCTAGCGGGAGGCAAGACGCAGTATTTT
13,TRBJ2-5,NA,TRBV18,many,CASSPPGRETQYF,TGTGCCAGCTCACCACCGGGAAGAGAGACCCAGTACTTC
16,TRBJ2-1,NA,TRBV6-5,many,CASSYYPSASYNEQFF,TGTGCCAGCAGTTACTATCCTAGCGCTTCCTACAATGAGCAGTTCTTC
15,TRBJ2-1,NA,TRBV19,NA,CASSIVHGTYNEQFF,TGTGCCAGTAGTATCGTCCACGGGACCTACAATGAGCAGTTCTTC
15,TRBJ1-5,NA,TRBV2,many,CASSFAGTVYQPQHF,TGTGCCAGCAGTTTCGCCGGGACCGTTTATCAGCCCCAGCATTTT
17,TRBJ2-2,TRBD2,TRBV24-1,many,CATSDSVSGRRAGELFF,TGTGCCACCAGTGATTCCGTGAGCGGGAGGAGGGCCGGGGAGCTGTTTTTT
13,TRBJ2-2,NA,TRBV20-1,many,CSASGIGEGELFF,TGCAGTGCTAGCGGGATAGGGGAAGGGGAGCTGTTTTTT
14,TRBJ1-1,TRBD1,TRBV12-3/TRBV12-4,many,CASSRDRTSTEAFF,TGTGCCAGCAGCCGGGACAGGACGAGCACTGAAGCTTTCTTT
16,TRBJ1-2,NA,TRBV5-1,NA,CASSLLRGEINYGYTF,TGCGCCAGCAGCTTACTTAGGGGGGAAATTAACTATGGCTACACCTTC
14,TRBJ1-2,NA,TRBV5-6,many,CASSLDPSHYGYTF,TGTGCCAGCAGCTTGGATCCCAGCCACTATGGCTACACCTTC
14,TRBJ1-3,NA,TRBV7-8,few,CASSLGYSGNTIYF,TGTGCCAGCAGCTTAGGGTACTCTGGAAACACCATATATTTT
14,TRBJ2-3,TRBD2,TRBV28,NA,CASSSSGNTDTQYF,TGTGCCAGCAGTTCTAGCGGGAACACAGATACGCAGTATTTT
17,TRBJ2-7,TRBD2,TRBV3-1,many,CASSGPIRRDGRYEQYF,TGTGCCAGCAGCGGGCCGATAAGGCGGGACGGGAGGTACGAGCAGTACTTC
14,TRBJ2-7,NA,TRBV3-1,NA,CASSQMAGVYEQYF,TGTGCCAGCAGCCAAATGGCAGGCGTCTACGAGCAGTACTTC
15,TRBJ1-5,TRBD1,TRBV20-1,NA,CSARLGQVSNQPQHF,TGCAGTGCTAGATTGGGACAGGTTAGCAATCAGCCCCAGCATTTT
16,TRBJ2-1,NA,TRBV28,many,CASSLITVGSYNEQFF,TGTGCCAGCAGCCTAATTACTGTCGGCTCCTACAATGAGCAGTTCTTC
14,TRBJ1-2,TRBD1,TRBV19,NA,CASSMGAGGNGYTF,TGTGCCAGTAGTATGGGGGCAGGGGGGAATGGCTACACCTTC
16,TRBJ1-2,TRBD1,TRBV3-1,NA,CASSRPGTGTHYGYTF,TGTGCCAGCAGCCGTCCCGGGACAGGGACTCACTATGGCTACACCTTC
15,TRBJ2-1,TRBD1,TRBV7-6,NA,CASSGGTGSVNEQFF,TGTGCCAGCAGCGGGGGGACAGGGTCGGTCAATGAGCAGTTCTTC
13,TRBJ2-5,TRBD2,TRBV12-3/TRBV12-4,many,CASSQSSGRGQYF,TGTGCCAGCAGCCAGAGTAGCGGGAGGGGCCAGTACTTC
16,TRBJ2-7,TRBD2,TRBV24-1,many,CATSDPGLAGSYEQYF,TGTGCCACCAGTGACCCCGGACTAGCGGGAAGTTACGAGCAGTACTTC
12,TRBJ1-1,NA,TRBV29-1,many,CSVGTANTEAFF,TGCAGCGTTGGGACCGCTAACACTGAAGCTTTCTTT
13,TRBJ1-2,NA,TRBV7-3,few,CASSEQGTYGYTF,TGTGCCAGCAGCGAACAGGGAACCTATGGCTACACCTTC
17,TRBJ2-7,NA,TRBV9,few,CASSGGGRGWSSYEQYF,TGTGCCAGCAGCGGGGGAGGCAGGGGATGGAGCTCCTACGAGCAGTACTTC
14,TRBJ2-5,NA,TRBV7-9,many,CASSLVQNQETQYF,TGTGCCAGCAGCTTAGTTCAGAACCAAGAGACCCAGTACTTC
16,TRBJ2-1,TRBD2,TRBV29-1,NA,CSVPRTSGSVNNEQFF,TGCAGCGTCCCCCGGACTAGCGGGAGTGTGAACAATGAGCAGTTCTTC
17,TRBJ2-1,TRBD1,TRBV19,few,CASSIEEDRVMGNEQFF,TGTGCCAGTAGTATAGAGGAGGACAGGGTTATGGGCAATGAGCAGTTCTTC
16,TRBJ1-1,NA,TRBV9,NA,CASSVDGRGAYTEAFF,TGTGCCAGCAGCGTAGACGGACGGGGGGCGTATACTGAAGCTTTCTTT
16,TRBJ1-1,NA,TRBV7-2,NA,CASSLKGGAPNTEAFF,TGTGCCAGCAGCTTAAAGGGGGGGGCCCCGAACACTGAAGCTTTCTTT
16,TRBJ2-5,TRBD2,TRBV12-3/TRBV12-4,many,CASSPRLAGGRETQYF,TGTGCCAGCAGTCCGCGACTAGCGGGAGGTCGAGAGACCCAGTACTTC
14,TRBJ2-5,TRBD1,TRBV7-9,many,CASSLVGGTETQYF,TGTGCCAGCAGCTTAGTAGGGGGCACAGAGACCCAGTACTTC
18,TRBJ2-4,TRBD1,TRBV5-1,NA,CASSLGTGGPLVKNIQYF,TGCGCCAGCAGCTTGGGGACAGGGGGACCTTTGGTCAAAAACATTCAGTACTTC
13,TRBJ2-5,TRBD2,TRBV15,NA,CATGKAGGETQYF,TGTGCCACCGGGAAGGCGGGAGGGGAGACCCAGTACTTC
14,TRBJ2-7,NA,TRBV6-1,NA,CASSLWGRSYEQYF,TGTGCCAGCAGCTTATGGGGCCGTTCCTACGAGCAGTACTTC
15,TRBJ2-7,TRBD1,TRBV28,many,CASSFEGQGVYEQYF,TGTGCCAGCAGTTTTGAGGGCCAGGGGGTCTACGAGCAGTACTTC
16,TRBJ2-1,NA,TRBV6-1,many,CASTGRLGSSYNEQFF,TGTGCCAGCACTGGCAGATTGGGAAGCTCCTACAATGAGCAGTTCTTC
16,TRBJ2-4,NA,TRBV5-1,few,CASSPWGFVAKNIQYF,TGCGCCAGCAGCCCTTGGGGGTTTGTGGCCAAAAACATTCAGTACTTC
16,TRBJ2-1,NA,TRBV27,many,CASSLGHHRSYNEQFF,TGTGCCAGCAGTTTAGGACACCACCGCTCCTACAATGAGCAGTTCTTC
15,TRBJ1-3,TRBD1,TRBV2,many,CAIIGQGAPGNTIYF,TGTGCCATCATCGGACAGGGGGCTCCCGGAAACACCATATATTTT